Described below is a single T cell receptor (beta chain) sequence and its context. Its antigen remains unknown. This entry comes from a study of tumor-infiltrating lymphocytes in localized non-small cell lung cancer. Overall study results and limits: No link was found between tumor T-cell fraction and recurrence-free survival.

The germline CDR1 and CDR2 sequences are SGHTA and FQGNSA. J was trimmed by 2 bases and V by 4 bases; bases with no gene match: 11. This CDR3 has 16 amino acids. Measured with immunoSEQ multiplex PCR; TCRdb has only the in-frame clones, and not every one. Found here are some 15,000 clones, 60% to 85% of them singletons; the top ten hold 4.5% to 5.5%. The sequenced material came from lung tumor tissue. The rearrangement links TRBV7-2 to TRBJ2-7; TRBD1 matches at 7 bases. The sequence was collected from a human donor with non-small cell lung cancer. The CDR3 region is CASSSVGGPNTYEQYF. CDR3 DNA: TGTGCCAGCAGCTCCGTAGGGGGCCCCAATACCTACGAGCAGTACTTC.